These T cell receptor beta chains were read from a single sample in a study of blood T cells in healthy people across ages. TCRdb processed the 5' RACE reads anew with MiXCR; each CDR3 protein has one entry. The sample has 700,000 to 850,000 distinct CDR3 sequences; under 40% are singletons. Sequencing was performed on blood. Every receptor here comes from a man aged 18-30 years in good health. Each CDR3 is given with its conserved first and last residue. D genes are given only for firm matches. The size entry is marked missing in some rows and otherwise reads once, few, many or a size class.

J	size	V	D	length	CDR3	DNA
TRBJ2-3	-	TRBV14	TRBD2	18	CASSQVAGGRTCTDTQYF	TGTGCCAGCAGCCAAGTAGCGGGGGGCCGAACTTGCACAGATACGCAGTATTTT
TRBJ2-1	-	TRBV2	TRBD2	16	CASRALSGGTYNEQFF	TGTGCCAGCAGGGCCCTTAGCGGGGGCACCTACAATGAGCAGTTCTTC
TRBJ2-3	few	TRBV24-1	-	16	CATSDRDQRVADTQYF	TGTGCCACCAGTGATCGGGACCAAAGGGTGGCGGATACGCAGTATTTT
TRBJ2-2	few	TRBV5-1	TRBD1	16	CASSSRGQVPTGELFF	TGCGCCAGCAGCTCCAGGGGACAGGTGCCTACCGGGGAGCTGTTTTTT
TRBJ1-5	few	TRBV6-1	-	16	CASRERGGYSNQPQHF	TGTGCCAGCAGGGAGAGGGGGGGTTATAGCAATCAGCCCCAGCATTTT
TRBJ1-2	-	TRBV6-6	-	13	CASSDRRGGGYTF	TGTGCCAGCAGTGACCGCAGGGGTGGGGGCTACACCTTC
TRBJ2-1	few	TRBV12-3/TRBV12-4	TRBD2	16	CASRDLSGGTYNEQFF	TGTGCCAGCAGAGACCTTAGCGGGGGGACCTACAATGAGCAGTTCTTC
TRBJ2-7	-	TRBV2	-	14	CASSEGTPSYEQYF	TGTGCCAGCAGTGAAGGGACACCATCCTACGAGCAGTACTTC
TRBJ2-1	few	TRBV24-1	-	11	CATSEGPWQFF	TGTGCCACCAGTGAGGGACCGTGGCAGTTCTTC
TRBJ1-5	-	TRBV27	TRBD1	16	CASSSQWATGYQPQHF	TGTGCCAGCAGTTCCCAGTGGGCGACAGGGTATCAGCCCCAGCATTTT
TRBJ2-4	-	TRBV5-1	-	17	CASSLIVGRLTKNIQYF	TGCGCCAGCAGCTTGATAGTAGGAAGACTAACCAAAAACATTCAGTACTTC
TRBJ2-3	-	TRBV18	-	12	CASSPSSATQYF	TGTGCCAGCTCACCGTCTAGCGCTACGCAGTATTTT
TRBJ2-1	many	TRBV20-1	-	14	CSARVTDSYNEQFF	TGCAGTGCTAGAGTTACGGATTCGTACAATGAGCAGTTCTTC
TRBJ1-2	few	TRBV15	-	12	CATSRAIEGLTF	TGTGCCACCAGCAGAGCCATAGAGGGGCTCACCTTC
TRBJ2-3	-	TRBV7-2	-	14	CASSPQSDADTQYF	TGTGCCAGCAGCCCCCAATCCGACGCAGATACGCAGTATTTT
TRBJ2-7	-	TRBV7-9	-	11	CASSRDNEQYF	TGTGCCAGCAGCCGGGACAATGAGCAGTACTTC
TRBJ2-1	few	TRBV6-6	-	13	CASSGAFHNEQFF	TGTGCCAGCTCGGGGGCGTTCCACAATGAGCAGTTCTTC
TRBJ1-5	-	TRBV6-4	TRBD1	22	CASRDPPSFWGQGGFSNQPQHF	TGTGCCAGCAGGGACCCTCCCTCCTTCTGGGGACAGGGGGGGTTCAGCAATCAGCCCCAGCATTTT
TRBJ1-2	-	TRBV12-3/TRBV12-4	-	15	CASSKVQAENYGYTF	TGTGCCAGCAGTAAGGTACAGGCCGAAAACTATGGCTACACCTTC
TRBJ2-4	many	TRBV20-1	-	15	CSARDYNGAKNIQYF	TGCAGTGCTAGAGATTATAACGGAGCCAAAAACATTCAGTACTTC
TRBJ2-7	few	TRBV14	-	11	CASSQDSLQYF	TGTGCCAGCAGCCAAGACAGTCTGCAGTACTTC
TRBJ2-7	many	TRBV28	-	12	CASKKSSYEQYF	TGTGCCAGCAAGAAGTCCTCCTACGAGCAGTACTTC
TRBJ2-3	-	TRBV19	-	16	CASSPRVYASTDTQYF	TGTGCCAGTAGTCCGAGGGTTTACGCTAGCACAGATACGCAGTATTTT
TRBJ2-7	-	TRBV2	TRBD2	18	CASTPGLAGGLGVYEQYF	TGTGCCAGCACCCCGGGACTAGCGGGAGGGCTGGGTGTCTACGAGCAGTACTTC
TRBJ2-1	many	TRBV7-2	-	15	CASSPDLPRMNEQFF	TGTGCCAGCAGCCCAGACTTACCCCGCATGAATGAGCAGTTCTTC
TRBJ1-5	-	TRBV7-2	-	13	CASSLAWGQPQHF	TGTGCCAGCAGCTTAGCGTGGGGCCAGCCCCAGCATTTT
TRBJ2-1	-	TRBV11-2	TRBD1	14	CASSGTGAYNEQFF	TGTGCCAGCAGCGGGACAGGGGCCTACAATGAGCAGTTCTTC
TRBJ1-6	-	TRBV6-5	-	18	CAGSYSIPTGSYNSPLHF	TGTGCCGGCAGTTACTCGATCCCGACGGGCTCCTATAATTCACCCCTCCACTTT
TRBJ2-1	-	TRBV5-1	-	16	CASSLGGGGPYNEQFF	TGCGCCAGCAGCTTAGGGGGCGGGGGCCCCTACAATGAGCAGTTCTTC
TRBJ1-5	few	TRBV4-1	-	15	CASSQDGLNNQPQHF	TGCGCCAGCAGCCAAGATGGGCTGAATAATCAGCCCCAGCATTTT
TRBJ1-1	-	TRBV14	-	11	CASSQDGGDFF	TGTGCCAGCAGCCAAGATGGAGGAGATTTCTTT
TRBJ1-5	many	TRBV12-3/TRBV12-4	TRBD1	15	CASSFKGAGDQPQHF	TGTGCCAGCAGTTTCAAGGGGGCAGGGGATCAGCCCCAGCATTTT
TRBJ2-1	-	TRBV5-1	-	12	CASIGGEETQFF	TGCGCCAGCATAGGGGGAGAAGAGACCCAGTTCTTC
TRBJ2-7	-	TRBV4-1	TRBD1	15	CASSQFGQGADEQYF	TGCGCCAGCAGCCAGTTCGGACAGGGGGCCGACGAGCAGTACTTC
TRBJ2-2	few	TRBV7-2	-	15	CASSLAGSNTGELFF	TGTGCCAGCAGTCTGGCAGGTTCGAACACCGGGGAGCTGTTTTTT